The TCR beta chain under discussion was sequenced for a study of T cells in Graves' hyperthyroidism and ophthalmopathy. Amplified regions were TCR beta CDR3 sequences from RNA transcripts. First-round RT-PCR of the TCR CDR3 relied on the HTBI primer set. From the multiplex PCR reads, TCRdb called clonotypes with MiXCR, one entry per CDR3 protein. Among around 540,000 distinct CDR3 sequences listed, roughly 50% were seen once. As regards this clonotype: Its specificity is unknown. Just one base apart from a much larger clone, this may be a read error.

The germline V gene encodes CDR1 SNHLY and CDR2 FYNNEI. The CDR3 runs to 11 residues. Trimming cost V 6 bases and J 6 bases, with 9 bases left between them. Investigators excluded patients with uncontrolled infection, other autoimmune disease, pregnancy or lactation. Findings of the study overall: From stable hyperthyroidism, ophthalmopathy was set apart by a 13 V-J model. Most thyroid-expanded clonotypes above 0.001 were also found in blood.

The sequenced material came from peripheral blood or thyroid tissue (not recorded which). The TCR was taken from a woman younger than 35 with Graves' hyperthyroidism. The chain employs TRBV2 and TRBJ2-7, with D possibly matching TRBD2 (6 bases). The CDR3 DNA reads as TGTGCCAGCAGGGAGGGGATCGAGCAGTACTTC. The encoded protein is CASREGIEQYF.